The TCR beta chain under discussion was sequenced for a study of vaccination and CD4 T cells after COVID-19. Noted time point: late sampling 161 to 241 days after vaccination in a few convalescent patients. Regarding treatment: roughly 11-day PBMC culture with coronavirus spike peptide pools or control peptides (ViraFEST assay). Before TCRs were sequenced, ViraFEST expanded antigen-specific T cells with peptide pools. The V end lost 7 bases, the J end lost 3 bases, and 16 bases lay between the germline ends. Germline V lookup: CDR1 LNHDA, CDR2 SQIVND (reference sequence). The CDR3 is 15 amino acids. Comment on this clonotype: No antigen is known for it.

Sequenced with the Oncomine TCR Beta short-read assay was DNA taken from cultured CD4+ T cells. MiXCR was run by TCRdb on the PCR reads, yielding one entry per CDR3 protein. The data show fewer than 30,000 distinct CDR3 sequences, roughly 41% seen once. This chain uses TRBV19 with TRBJ1-5; D is uncertain. This TCR was sampled from a human donor who had recovered from COVID-19. Sequenced material: CD4+ T cells from blood, cultured in vitro, taken about 7 months after SARS-CoV-2 vaccination. For the CDR3, the DNA is TGTGCCAGTAAAGCTCTGGGGAGTGACAATCAGCCCCAGCATTTT. As protein: CASKALGSDNQPQHF.